The 27 T cell receptor beta chains below all came from one sample that was sequenced in a study of cytomegalovirus exposure and HLA in healthy donors. PCR primers comprised 60 Vbeta and 13 Jbeta primers. Data came from immunoSEQ multiplex PCR; TCRdb stores just in-frame clones and leaves some out. This sample has about 150,000 clones, with over 70% found just once. The sequencing sample was made of PBMCs. These receptors came from a woman younger than 45 in good health and CMV-seropositive.

V is TRBV29-1 and J is TRBJ2-2; a possible D gene is TRBD1 (5 bases). The CDR3 sequence is 13 residues long. V was clipped by 4 bases and J by 3 bases, with 9 bases between them. Germline-derived CDR1 and CDR2 are SQVTM and ANQGSEA. CDR3 bases: TGCAGCGTTGTAGGGGTGGACACCGGGGAGCTGTTTTTT. As protein: CSVVGVDTGELFF.

In its sample, this clone was seen a few times. This chain links TRBV4-1 with TRBJ1-1; 8 nucleotides align to TRBD1. CDR3 length equals 11 residues. J gave up 11 bases and V 1 base, and 0 bases lay outside the gene matches. CDR1 is MGHRA and CDR2 is YSYEKL in the germline V gene. In DNA, the CDR3 is TGCGCCAGCAGCCAAGGGACAGGGGCTTTCTTT. Translation: CASSQGTGAFF.

This clone showed up just a few times. This chain links TRBV7-9 with TRBJ2-3; TRBD1 is a possible D gene (6 bases). CDR1 and CDR2 from the germline V gene are SEHNR and FQNEAQ (reference sequence). The CDR3 has 16 residues. V gave up 4 bases and J gave up 3 bases, with 17 bases separating them. The CDR3, as DNA: TGTGCCAGCAGCTCGCCCGGACAGAGGGGAACAGATACGCAGTATTTT. Translation gives CASSSPGQRGTDTQYF.

The CDR3 DNA reads TGCGCCAGCAGTGAGTCGGGTGCGGGAGACGTCTACGAGCAGTACTTC. Translated: CASSESGAGDVYEQYF. This chain uses TRBV10-1 with TRBJ2-7; 7 bases align to TRBD2. The CDR3 is made up of 16 amino acids. Germline V gives CDR1 WNHNN, CDR2 SYGVQD (reference sequence). With 0 bases clipped from V and 3 bases from J, the junction kept 8 bases outside the gene matches.

This chain links TRBV9 with TRBJ1-3; 7 bases are a match to TRBD1. J gave up 3 bases and V 4 bases, and 10 bases lay outside the gene matches. Germline V gene lookup returns CDR1 SGDLS and CDR2 YYNGEE. This CDR3 spans 16 amino acids. The CDR3 region is CASSPGTGVGGNTIYF. In DNA, the CDR3 is TGTGCCAGCAGCCCCGGAACAGGGGTTGGTGGAAACACCATATATTTT.

This sequence joins TRBV27 and TRBJ1-1; the D gene is possibly TRBD1 (5 bases). From germline, CDR1 is MNHEY and CDR2 SMNVEV (reference sequence). The CDR3 spans 15 residues. Trimming left V 6 bases short and J 4 bases short, with 18 bases between. CDR3 in amino acids: CASSNSGQGGTEAFF. The CDR3 bases are TGTGCCAGCAGCAACAGTGGGCAGGGTGGCACTGAAGCTTTCTTT.

The chain employs TRBV27 and TRBJ1-1, with 9 bases matching TRBD1. The CDR3 has 17 residues. Trimming took 6 bases from V and 3 from J; bases not matched to a gene: 14. Germline lookup yields CDR1 MNHEY and CDR2 SMNVEV (reference sequence). The CDR3 coding sequence is TGTGCCAGCAGGAAAATTACAGGGGGCTTAGGGTACACTGAAGCTTTCTTT. This sequence encodes CASRKITGGLGYTEAFF.

J is TRBJ2-3 and V is TRBV5-1; 9 nucleotides agree with TRBD2. V gave up 0 bases and J gave up 6 bases; unmatched junction bases: 5. The CDR3 spans 15 residues. Germline V CDR1 and CDR2: SGHRS, YFSETQ. The CDR3 region has the DNA TGCGCCAGCAGCTTGGGTAGCGGGGGAACGGATACGCAGTATTTT. It encodes CASSLGSGGTDTQYF.

This clone has only a few counts. The J gene is TRBJ1-1, the V gene TRBV5-1; TRBD1 is a possible D gene (6 bases). Germline CDR1 SGHRS, CDR2 YFSETQ. Trimming pared 0 bases from V and 3 bases from J, leaving 9 bases between. CDR3 length equals 14 residues. CDR3 residues: CASSLEQGYTEAFF. CDR3 DNA: TGCGCCAGCAGCTTGGAACAGGGATACACTGAAGCTTTCTTT.

The rearrangement joins TRBV19 to TRBJ1-5; 8 nucleotides agree with TRBD1. CDR1 is LNHDA and CDR2 is SQIVND in the germline V gene (reference sequence). The J segment lost 6 bases and the V segment lost 1 base, leaving 14 bases of the junction unmatched. The CDR3 totals 18 residues. CDR3 residues: CASSIGQGTFLGGQPQHF. CDR3 sequence (DNA): TGTGCCAGTAGTATAGGACAGGGGACTTTCCTGGGCGGTCAGCCCCAGCATTTT.

The V call is TRBV7-6, the J call TRBJ2-5; TRBD2 might be the D (5 bases). The V end was cut by 2 bases, the J end by 2 bases, with 9 bases between. This CDR3 contains 14 residues. CDR1 is SGHVS, CDR2 FNYEAQ, per germline. The CDR3 DNA is TGTGCCAGCAGCTTAAGTCTAGCACAAGAGACCCAGTACTTC. Translated, it gives CASSLSLAQETQYF.

The V call is TRBV6-5, the J call TRBJ2-1; 8 bases fit TRBD2. CDR3 length: 11 residues. V lost 5 bases and J lost 14; bases outside the gene matches: 5. Germline V lookup: CDR1 MNHEY, CDR2 SVGAGI. The CDR3 coding sequence is TGTGCCAGCAGTCTCAGCGGGAGTGAGTTCTTC. Its protein product is CASSLSGSEFF.

CDR3 in amino acids: CASRGAGGPYEQYF. The CDR3 nucleotides read TGTGCCAGCAGAGGGGCGGGAGGTCCCTACGAGCAGTACTTC. This sequence joins TRBV27 and TRBJ2-7, with 8 positions matching TRBD2. Trimming removed 6 bases from V and 2 bases from J; junction bases left unmatched: 6. In germline, CDR1 is MNHEY, CDR2 SMNVEV (reference sequence). This CDR3 comprises 14 residues.

The gene calls are TRBV11-1 and TRBJ2-2; tentative D call: TRBD1 (7 bases). Germline V lookup: CDR1 SGHAT, CDR2 FQDESV (reference sequence). The CDR3 has 16 amino acids. V was clipped by 3 bases and J by 4 bases, with 15 bases between them. This chain's CDR3 is CASSLRDSFTTGELFF. The CDR3 DNA reads as TGTGCCAGCAGCTTGCGGGACAGTTTTACCACCGGGGAGCTGTTTTTT.

V usage is TRBV7-3 and J usage is TRBJ2-7; 9 positions agree with TRBD2. CDR1 is SGHTA, CDR2 FQGTGA, per germline. The CDR3 is 16 residues long. Trimming removed 0 bases from V and 3 bases from J; junction bases left unmatched: 6. The CDR3 nucleotides read TGTGCCAGCAGCTTAACGGGGCTAGCGGGATACTACGAGCAGTACTTC. Its protein product is CASSLTGLAGYYEQYF.

The CDR3 DNA is TGTGCCAGCAGCGTAGCCCGTTGGGCGGGTGACACAGATACGCAGTATTTT. This sequence encodes CASSVARWAGDTDTQYF. The rearrangement joins TRBV9 to TRBJ2-3, with D possibly matching TRBD2 (5 bases). Germline V CDR1 and CDR2: SGDLS, YYNGEE. V lost 0 bases to trimming and J lost 2 bases, with 16 bases between them. There are 17 residues in the CDR3.

The chain couples TRBV6-4 to TRBJ1-1; D not resolved. The germline CDR1 and CDR2 sequences are MRHNA and SNTAGT. V was trimmed by 5 bases and J by 2 bases, leaving 15 bases between them. The CDR3 is 15 amino acids. CDR3 sequence (DNA): TGTGCCAGCAGTCGTCCCCCTCAGGTTAACACTGAAGCTTTCTTT. It specifies CASSRPPQVNTEAFF.

The V gene is TRBV5-1, the J gene TRBJ2-2; 8 nucleotides align to TRBD1. Germline loops: CDR1 SGHRS, CDR2 YFSETQ. The CDR3 has 17 amino acids. The trim removed 0 bases at V and 7 bases at J, leaving 11 bases unmatched. The CDR3 DNA is TGCGCCAGCAGCTTGGGCCGCAGGGGGCGCGGCATCGGGGAGCTGTTTTTT. Translation gives CASSLGRRGRGIGELFF.

The chain combines TRBV2 with TRBJ2-1; possible D gene TRBD2, 7 bases. The CDR3 is 13 amino acids. The germline V and J ends were trimmed by 7 bases and 14 bases, with 21 bases remaining between them. Germline V CDR1 and CDR2: SNHLY, FYNNEI. The CDR3 DNA reads TGTGCCAGCATCAAAGGGGGGGCTAGGGAAAAGTTCTTC. The encoded protein is CASIKGGAREKFF.

V gene TRBV9 combines with J gene TRBJ2-7; D possibly corresponds to TRBD2 (5 bases). The CDR3 spans 15 residues. The germline V gene encodes CDR1 SGDLS and CDR2 YYNGEE. V was shortened by 0 bases and J by 4 bases, with 14 bases between the two germline ends. The DNA of the CDR3 is TGTGCCAGCAGCGTAGATGGCAGCCGCGGGTACGAGCAGTACTTC. Its protein is CASSVDGSRGYEQYF.

This rearrangement joins TRBV18 to TRBJ2-1, with TRBD2 matching 11 bases. Germline assignment: CDR1 KGHSH and CDR2 LQKENI. V shed 5 bases, J shed 5 bases, and the junction held 11 bases outside the gene matches. The CDR3 spans 17 residues. The CDR3 here is CASSSNIGTSGDNEQFF. The CDR3 coding sequence is TGTGCCAGCTCATCCAACATCGGGACTAGCGGCGACAATGAGCAGTTCTTC. The entire variable domain, with the rest obtained from reference TRBV18 and TRBJ2-1, is as follows: NAGVMQNPRHLVRRRGQEARLRCSPMKGHSHVYWYRQLPEEGLKFMVYLQKENIIDESGMPKERFSAEFPKEGPSILRIQQVVRGDSAAYFCASSSNIGTSGDNEQFFGPGTRLTVL.

This clone has a single count. The J gene is TRBJ2-5, the V gene TRBV7-8, with D possibly TRBD2 on 5 matching bases. The length of the CDR3 is 15 residues. Germline V lookup: CDR1 SGHVS, CDR2 FQNEAQ. The germline V and J ends were trimmed by 4 bases and 5 bases, with 17 bases remaining between them. In DNA, the CDR3 is TGTGCCAGCAGCTCCCGGTCGGTTGAGGGCGAGACCCAGTACTTC. This sequence encodes CASSSRSVEGETQYF.

The chain recombines TRBV5-5 with TRBJ2-5, with D perhaps TRBD1 (5 bases). CDR1 is SGHKS, CDR2 YYEKEE, per germline (reference sequence). This CDR3 is built from 13 residues. V was clipped by 4 bases and J by 3 bases, with 10 bases between them. In DNA form, the CDR3 reads TGTGCCAGCAGCAGAGTCAGGGAAGAGACCCAGTACTTC. This translates into CASSRVREETQYF. Combining the CDR3 with reference TRBV5-5 and TRBJ2-5 gives the whole variable domain DAGVTQSPTHLIKTRGQQVTLRCSPISGHKSVSWYQQVLGQGPQFIFQYYEKEERGRGNFPDRFSARQFPNYSSELNVNALLLGDSALYLCASSRVREETQYFGPGTRLLVL.

CDR3: CASSSRTSGSQTQYF. For the CDR3, the DNA is TGTGCCAGCAGCTCCAGGACTAGCGGGAGTCAGACCCAGTACTTC. The chain uses TRBV5-6 and TRBJ2-5; 13 nucleotides line up with TRBD2. Germline V gene sequence: CDR1 SGHDT, CDR2 YYEEEE. Losses at the gene ends were 3 bases for V and 6 bases for J; bases not matched to a gene: 5. The CDR3 covers 15 residues.

This chain's CDR3 is CSVDRGDFYGYTF. CDR3 DNA: TGCAGCGTTGATCGTGGGGACTTCTATGGCTACACCTTC. This chain joins TRBV29-1 and TRBJ1-2, with a possible D match to TRBD1 (5 bases). Germline V gene sequence: CDR1 SQVTM, CDR2 ANQGSEA. V was pared by 3 bases and J by 4 bases, with 12 bases between. CDR3 size: 13 residues. The variable domain in full, completed from reference TRBV29-1 and TRBJ1-2, reads SAVISQKPSRDICQRGTSLTIQCQVDSQVTMMFWYRQQPGQSLTLIATANQGSEATYESGFVIDKFPISRPNLTFSTLTVSNMSPEDSSIYLCSVDRGDFYGYTFGSGTRLTVV.

The rearrangement uses TRBV25-1 and TRBJ2-1, with TRBD2 matching over 12 bases. The CDR3 is 16 residues long. Per the germline V gene, CDR1 is MGHDK and CDR2 is SYGVNS. V dropped 3 bases and J dropped 4; count of bases not matched to a gene: 4. DNA for the CDR3: TGTGCCAGCAGTGAGCCTAGCGGGAGGGTTTACAATGAGCAGTTCTTC. The encoded protein is CASSEPSGRVYNEQFF.

The J gene is TRBJ1-5, the V gene TRBV4-1; no firm D call. Per the germline V gene, CDR1 is MGHRA and CDR2 is YSYEKL. V was pared by 3 bases and J by 7 bases, with 10 bases between. The length of the CDR3 is 13 residues. CDR3 amino acids: CASSHLDGQPQHF. CDR3 in DNA: TGCGCCAGCAGCCACCTAGACGGACAGCCCCAGCATTTT.